These T cell receptor beta chains were read from a single sample in a study of OX40 agonist ivuxolimab in advanced cancers. Produced via immunoSEQ multiplex PCR; TCRdb's table is partial and in-frame only. The sample holds approximately 100,000 clones, about 85% seen once. Specimen: CD4+ or CD8+ T cells sorted from blood, collected in a trial of the OX40 agonist ivuxolimab. The origin of the receptors is an adult with an advanced solid tumor such as melanoma, head and neck, liver or kidney cancer. Both conserved end residues are trimmed from each CDR3.

j_gene	v_gene	CDR3aa
TRBJ2-7	TRBV7-2	ASSLILAGTLEQY
TRBJ1-1	TRBV7-2	ASSLALSNTEAF
TRBJ2-5	TRBV28	ASSLGTAGIGEETQY
TRBJ1-4	TRBV7-8	ASSVQGEEDEKLF
TRBJ2-1	TRBV4-3	ASSQDTGNSYNEQF
TRBJ2-7	TRBV5-1	ASSLRGTLTYEQY
TRBJ2-5	TRBV9	ASSVARGEETQY
TRBJ2-7	TRBV19	ASSIRGDEQY
TRBJ2-5	TRBV6-6	ASSLDRGLWKTQY
TRBJ2-1	TRBV7-3	ASSRGDDFDEQF
-	TRBV5-1	ASSGTTSSYEQY
TRBJ1-5	TRBV5-4	ASSQDGNQPQH
TRBJ2-3	TRBV10-3	AISEFQGSSTDTQY
TRBJ2-3	TRBV2	ASSWRADTQY
TRBJ2-5	TRBV7-2	ASSSELAGETQY
TRBJ2-7	TRBV19	ASSRDRAFGEQY
TRBJ2-3	TRBV5-1	ASSSGPATDTQY
TRBJ2-7	TRBV5-1	ASSPESGGFVN
TRBJ2-3	TRBV10-3	AISESKETRGQY
TRBJ1-1	TRBV18	ASSPWRDTNTEAF
TRBJ1-2	TRBV4-1	ASSQEVRTPGYT
TRBJ2-7	TRBV4-3	ASSQSILGTGGEQY
TRBJ2-2	TRBV9	ASSPRTNTGELF
TRBJ1-4	TRBV10-2	ASNPTYQTNEKLF
TRBJ1-2	TRBV28	ASTQGGQGYGYT
TRBJ2-2	TRBV19	ASSIESEPNTGELF
TRBJ2-3	TRBV18	ASSPVGSTDTQY
TRBJ2-1	TRBV5-4	ASGVAGRYNEQF
TRBJ2-1	TRBV11-3	ASSPPEGMAGQDEQF
TRBJ2-3	TRBV6-1	ASSEALGSPSTDTQY
TRBJ2-7	TRBV5-1	ASSLGIAGEGEQY
TRBJ1-4	TRBV28	ASRTNEKLF
TRBJ2-7	TRBV11-2	ASSIYTGPAGNEQY
TRBJ2-5	TRBV11-2	ASSTGTGQETQY
TRBJ2-3	TRBV11-1	ASSADRLTDTQY
TRBJ1-4	TRBV30	AWGGQPSTNEKLF
TRBJ2-3	TRBV11-2	ASSESTDTQY
TRBJ2-1	TRBV18	ASSPRAGSRDEQF
TRBJ2-7	TRBV11-3	ASSWDTGYEQY
TRBJ2-2	TRBV28	ASSLADRAHNTGELF
TRBJ2-1	TRBV6-1	ASRDNEQF
TRBJ2-1	TRBV9	ASTLGDYSYNEQF
TRBJ2-7	TRBV6-4	ASSDGGRALSDSYEQY
TRBJ2-2	TRBV6-1	ASSEHVQTTGELF
TRBJ2-1	TRBV7-3	ASSLGYTMGNEQF
TRBJ1-1	TRBV30	AWSDPGQGRNTEAF
TRBJ1-5	TRBV12-1	ASSCPFSNQPQH
TRBJ2-7	TRBV28	ASDSGSIYEQY
TRBJ2-2	TRBV5-1	ASSAGTANTGELF
TRBJ2-1	TRBV27	ASSPRAPTPNEQF
TRBJ2-7	TRBV10-2	ATHAGGGAEQY
TRBJ2-2	TRBV6-4	ASSVLRGKGGTGELF
TRBJ1-5	TRBV6-5	ASSPQGGSNQPQH
TRBJ2-7	TRBV4-1	ASSQAPGDEQY
TRBJ2-1	TRBV19	ASSMGQASEQF
TRBJ2-3	TRBV30	AWSKGSGRLDTQY
TRBJ1-2	TRBV7-2	ASSKSPETRAYGYT
TRBJ2-7	TRBV6-1	ASTDSYEQY
TRBJ2-2	TRBV11-2	ASSFFGELF